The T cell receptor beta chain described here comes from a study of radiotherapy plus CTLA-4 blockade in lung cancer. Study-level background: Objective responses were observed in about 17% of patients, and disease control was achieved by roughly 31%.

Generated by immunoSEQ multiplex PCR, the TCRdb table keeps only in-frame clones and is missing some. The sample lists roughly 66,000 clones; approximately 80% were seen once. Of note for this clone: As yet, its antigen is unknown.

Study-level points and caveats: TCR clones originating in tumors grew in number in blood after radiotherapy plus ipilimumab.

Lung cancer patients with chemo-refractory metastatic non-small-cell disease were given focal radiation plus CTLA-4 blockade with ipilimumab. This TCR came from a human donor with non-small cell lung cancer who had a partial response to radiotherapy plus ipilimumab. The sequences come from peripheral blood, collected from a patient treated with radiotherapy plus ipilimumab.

In DNA, the CDR3 is TGTGCCAGCAGCGTGCATTCGGGAAACGAGCAGTACTTC. Its translation: CASSVHSGNEQYF. The chain has TRBV5-4 and TRBJ2-7; TRBD2 is a possible D gene (5 bases). With 4 bases removed from V and 5 bases from J, the gap between germline ends came to 13 bases. This CDR3 region has 13 residues. Germline V lookup: CDR1 SGHNT, CDR2 YYREEE (reference sequence). The whole variable domain, remainder taken from reference TRBV5-4 and TRBJ2-7, is ETGVTQSPTHLIKTRGQQVTLRCSSQSGHNTVSWYQQALGQGPQFIFQYYREEENGRGNFPPRFSGLQFPNYSSELNVNALELDDSALYLCASSVHSGNEQYFGPGTRLTVT.